Listed here are 29 T cell receptor beta chains from one sample, sequenced in a study of shared clonotypes between healthy human individuals. Repertoires were generated with immunoSEQ multiplex PCR, while TCRdb's copy carries only in-frame clones and drops some. This sample has a few million clones, with around 93% found just once. The specimen was naive CD4+ T cells from PBMCs. This sample's subset: CD45RA+ positively selected. The receptors here all came from a man between 18 and 35 years old in good health. Some clones in this sample may be carry-over from other donors' samples.

V gene TRBV12-5 combines with J gene TRBJ1-5; tentative D call: TRBD1 (5 bases). Trimming left V 1 base short and J 1 base short, with 17 bases between. CDR1 LGHNT and CDR2 FRNRAP come from the germline V gene. The CDR3 loop spans 18 amino acids. CDR3 residues: CASGLGKPPRGSNQPQHF. The CDR3 nucleotides read TGTGCTAGTGGTTTGGGTAAACCTCCTCGGGGGAGCAATCAGCCCCAGCATTTT. Variable domain in full (rest from reference TRBV12-5 and TRBJ1-5): DARVTQTPRHKVTEMGQEVTMRCQPILGHNTVFWYRQTMMQGLELLAYFRNRAPLDDSGMPKDRFSAEMPDATLATLKIQPSEPRDSAVYFCASGLGKPPRGSNQPQHFGDGTRLSIL.

Concerning this clone itself: Within the sample, other DNA sequences also encode this same CDR3. The V gene is TRBV9, the J gene TRBJ2-7; TRBD2 matches 8 bases. Germline V lookup: CDR1 SGDLS, CDR2 YYNGEE. CDR3 length equals 15 residues. The junction had 6 bases not matched to a gene; V was cut back by 2 bases and J by 2 bases. In DNA, the CDR3 is TGTGCCAGCAGCGTGGCTAGCGGGTCCGCCTACGAGCAGTACTTC. It codes for CASSVASGSAYEQYF.

The chain recombines TRBV15 with TRBJ2-4, with D perhaps given as TRBD1 or TRBD2 (6 bases each). V lost 5 bases to trimming and J lost 0 bases, with 14 bases between them. CDR3 length: 16 amino acids. The germline CDR1 and CDR2 sequences are LNHNV and YYDKDF (reference sequence). CDR3 loop: CATSGGGTLAKNIQYF. As DNA, the CDR3 is TGTGCCACCAGCGGAGGAGGGACACTAGCCAAAAACATTCAGTACTTC.

This chain connects TRBV14 to TRBJ1-4; no definite D call. CDR1 and CDR2 from the germline V gene are SGHDN and FVKESK. With 3 bases removed from V and 8 bases from J, the gap between germline ends came to 7 bases. CDR3 size: 12 residues. The CDR3 DNA sequence: TGTGCCAGCAGCCATGACCCCGAAAAACTGTTTTTT. This gives the protein CASSHDPEKLFF.

The chain uses TRBV4-1 and TRBJ2-7; 8 nucleotides align to TRBD2. Trimming cost V 4 bases and J 3 bases; bases outside gene matches: 11. The CDR3 length is 16 residues. Germline CDR1 is MGHRA and CDR2 is YSYEKL. CDR3 protein: CASSLGGSGGYYEQYF. DNA for the CDR3: TGCGCCAGCAGCCTCGGTGGGAGCGGGGGATACTACGAGCAGTACTTC.

V is TRBV5-1 and J is TRBJ2-1, with no clear D. From germline, CDR1 is SGHRS and CDR2 YFSETQ. The V end was cut by 5 bases, the J end by 6 bases, with 15 bases between. The CDR3 extends over 14 amino acids. Written as DNA, the CDR3 is TGCGCCAGCAGTGTGACGCCCCCGACCAATGAGCAGTTCTTC. Its translation is CASSVTPPTNEQFF.

The chain links TRBV5-1 to TRBJ2-7, with 11 bases aligning to TRBD2. Germline V CDR1 and CDR2: SGHRS, YFSETQ. The trim removed 2 bases at V and 3 bases at J, leaving 7 bases unmatched. This CDR3 has 16 amino acids. The CDR3 DNA sequence: TGCGCCAGCAGCTTACTTCCAACTAGCGGGAGCTACGAGCAGTACTTC. The encoded protein is CASSLLPTSGSYEQYF.

The chain carries TRBV2 and TRBJ2-7, with 11 nucleotides matching TRBD2. The CDR3 consists of 15 residues. V was clipped by 2 bases and J by 7 bases; unmatched bases: 7. Per the germline V gene, CDR1 is SNHLY and CDR2 is FYNNEI. The CDR3 loop reads CASSERTSGLDEQYF. DNA of the CDR3: TGTGCCAGCAGTGAAAGGACTAGCGGGCTCGATGAGCAGTACTTC.

CDR3 amino acids: CASSLSGGRVVDKNIQYF. The CDR3 region has the DNA TGTGCCAGCAGTTTATCTGGCGGGAGGGTTGTAGACAAAAACATTCAGTACTTC. The gene calls are TRBV28 and TRBJ2-4; 9 nucleotides align to TRBD2. The V gene's germline CDR1 is MDHEN and CDR2 SYDVKM. This CDR3 is built from 18 residues. The V gene end was trimmed by 1 base and the J gene end by 3 bases; junction bases not matched to a gene: 10.

The chain is built from TRBV5-1 and TRBJ2-3; 8 bases map to TRBD1. Germline-derived CDR1 and CDR2 are SGHRS and YFSETQ. The CDR3 covers 15 residues. The V gene end was trimmed by 4 bases and the J gene end by 0 bases; junction bases not matched to a gene: 4. The CDR3 nucleotides are TGCGCCAGCAGCATTCGGACAGGGAGCACAGATACGCAGTATTTT. It yields the protein CASSIRTGSTDTQYF.

The V call is TRBV6-5, the J call TRBJ2-7, with a possible D match to TRBD1 (5 bases). CDR3 length: 14 amino acids. Looked up from germline, CDR1 is MNHEY and CDR2 is SVGAGI. Trimming stripped 3 bases from V and 2 bases from J, with 11 bases between. The CDR3 loop is CASSYGDRTYEQYF. The DNA for the CDR3 is TGTGCCAGCAGTTATGGCGACAGAACCTACGAGCAGTACTTC.

The chain couples TRBV19 to TRBJ2-5; a possible D gene is TRBD1 (6 bases). Deletions cut 5 bases from V and 0 bases from J, with 13 bases between. Germline CDR1 is LNHDA and CDR2 is SQIVND (reference sequence). The CDR3 runs to 15 residues. The CDR3 sequence is CASSSLTGYQETQYF. DNA for the CDR3: TGTGCCAGTAGTTCCCTCACAGGGTACCAAGAGACCCAGTACTTC.

A remark on this clone: Different DNA sequences within this sample yield the same CDR3. The chain is built from TRBV5-1 and TRBJ2-5; tentatively, D is TRBD2 (6 bases). Germline values: CDR1 SGHRS, CDR2 YFSETQ. V lost 2 bases and J 2 bases, leaving 10 bases between the germline ends. This CDR3 is built from 14 residues. DNA for the CDR3: TGCGCCAGCAGCTTAGTTAGCGGTCAAGAGACCCAGTACTTC. It is translated as CASSLVSGQETQYF.

This sequence joins TRBV9 and TRBJ2-7, with D unclear. Germline V CDR1 and CDR2: SGDLS, YYNGEE. The CDR3 extends over 14 amino acids. V dropped 3 bases and J dropped 2 bases, with 12 bases sitting between them. CDR3 coding DNA: TGTGCCAGCAGCGCAACGGACCGCCCCTACGAGCAGTACTTC. It codes for CASSATDRPYEQYF.

Notes on this clone: Different DNA sequences within this sample yield the same CDR3. The chain is built from TRBV5-1 and TRBJ2-5, with D perhaps matching TRBD2 (5 bases). CDR3 length equals 13 residues. Deletions cut 2 bases from V and 4 bases from J, with 9 bases between. Germline V CDR1 and CDR2: SGHRS, YFSETQ. DNA for the CDR3: TGCGCCAGCAGCTTCGGGGTTGGAGAGACCCAGTACTTC. The encoded protein is CASSFGVGETQYF.

The J gene is TRBJ2-1, the V gene TRBV28; 11 bases map to TRBD1. With V trimmed by 5 bases and J by 3 bases, 3 bases remained unmatched. This CDR3 is built from 15 residues. The germline gives CDR1 MDHEN, CDR2 SYDVKM. CDR3 protein: CASSQGTGGYNEQFF. The CDR3 coding sequence is TGTGCCAGCAGTCAGGGGACAGGGGGCTACAATGAGCAGTTCTTC.

This clone came up once. The chain couples TRBV5-8 to TRBJ2-1; tentative D call: TRBD2 (6 bases). Trimming left V 9 bases short and J 5 bases short, with 15 bases between. Per germline, CDR1 SGHTS and CDR2 YDEGEE. This CDR3 has 13 amino acids. Written as DNA, the CDR3 is TGTGCCACCAACCGGGAGAGGGACAATGAGCAGTTCTTC. This gives the protein CATNRERDNEQFF.

This rearrangement joins TRBV27 to TRBJ1-1; 9 bases match TRBD1. CDR1 is MNHEY, CDR2 SMNVEV, per germline (reference sequence). Trimming cost V 4 bases and J 10 bases; bases outside gene matches: 13. The CDR3 is 15 residues long. The CDR3 spells CASSSGTGRGGRAFF. As DNA, the CDR3 is TGTGCCAGCAGTTCTGGGACAGGGCGAGGAGGACGAGCTTTCTTT.

This rearrangement joins TRBV18 to TRBJ1-6; the D gene is possibly TRBD1 (6 bases). Trimming took 3 bases from V and 8 from J, leaving 17 bases between them. CDR1 and CDR2 from the germline V gene are KGHSH and LQKENI. The CDR3 spans 16 residues. DNA of the CDR3: TGTGCCAGCTCACCGCTGGACAGCCCCATCGATTCACCCCTCCACTTT. This codes for CASSPLDSPIDSPLHF.

The rearrangement uses TRBV30 and TRBJ2-2; D is unclear. Germline CDR1 and CDR2: GTSNPN and SVGIG (reference sequence). The CDR3 spans 15 residues. V lost 0 bases, J lost 0 bases, and 8 bases lay in between. The CDR3: CAWSVDYTNTGELFF. The CDR3 bases are TGTGCCTGGAGTGTAGATTATACGAACACCGGGGAGCTGTTTTTT.

This chain uses TRBV13 with TRBJ2-7, with 8 bases identical to TRBD1. Germline V lookup: CDR1 PRHDT, CDR2 FYEKMQ (reference sequence). CDR3 size: 14 residues. After removal of 3 bases from V and 8 bases from J, the junction contained 9 bases not matched to a gene. The CDR3 spells CASSFPGQGKKQYF. DNA of the CDR3: TGTGCCAGCAGCTTCCCAGGACAGGGAAAAAAGCAGTACTTC.

The chain has TRBV28 and TRBJ1-5; perhaps TRBD1 as D (5 bases). V was pared by 4 bases and J by 3 bases, with 10 bases between. The CDR3 extends over 14 amino acids. Germline V gene data show CDR1 as MDHEN and CDR2 as SYDVKM. The CDR3 coding sequence is TGTGCCAGCAGTTCGTCGGGACCCAATCAGCCCCAGCATTTT. It specifies CASSSSGPNQPQHF.

The rearrangement joins TRBV28 to TRBJ1-4; D remains unclear. The CDR3 is made up of 14 amino acids. The germline gives CDR1 MDHEN, CDR2 SYDVKM. V gave up 5 bases and J gave up 0 bases, with 7 bases separating them. The CDR3 coding sequence is TGTGCCAGCAGTGCCAGTCCAACTAATGAAAAACTGTTTTTT. It yields the protein CASSASPTNEKLFF.

This clone was seen a few times. The J gene is TRBJ1-1, the V gene TRBV30; D gene unclear. Trimming shortened V by 1 base and J by 1 base, and 7 bases separated the two germline ends. CDR1 and CDR2 from the germline V gene are GTSNPN and SVGIG (reference sequence). The CDR3 runs 13 residues. CDR3 sequence (DNA): TGTGCCTGGAGTGCTGGTAGGAACACTGAAGCTTTCTTT. Translated: CAWSAGRNTEAFF.

V is TRBV2 and J is TRBJ2-1; 13 bases fit TRBD2. This CDR3 is 15 amino acids long. Unmatched junction bases numbered 8, after V lost 7 bases and J lost 8 bases. CDR1 and CDR2 (germline): SNHLY, FYNNEI. As DNA, the CDR3 is TGTGCCAGCAAAAGAACTAGCGGGAGGGCCTATGAGCAGTTCTTC. Amino acids: CASKRTSGRAYEQFF.

The V and J genes are TRBV7-9 and TRBJ2-1; 14 bases map to TRBD2. V shed 5 bases and J 7 bases; nucleotides not matched to a gene: 4. In germline, CDR1 is SEHNR, CDR2 FQNEAQ (reference sequence). This CDR3 comprises 15 residues. The CDR3 loop is CASSRLAGGWNEQFF. DNA of the CDR3: TGTGCCAGCAGCAGACTAGCGGGAGGGTGGAATGAGCAGTTCTTC.

The chain recombines TRBV28 with TRBJ1-2, with D unclear. V was pared by 2 bases and J by 4 bases, with 11 bases between. Germline V CDR1 and CDR2: MDHEN, SYDVKM. The CDR3 contains 14 residues. The CDR3 sequence: CASSLTGRGYGYTF. In DNA form, the CDR3 reads TGTGCCAGCAGTTTAACCGGGCGCGGCTATGGCTACACCTTC.

As regards this clone: This specimen includes other DNA sequences encoding the same CDR3. The rearrangement joins TRBV7-2 to TRBJ2-5; 8 positions match TRBD2. V shed 5 bases and J 1 base; nucleotides not matched to a gene: 3. The germline gives CDR1 SGHTA, CDR2 FQGNSA. The CDR3 sequence is 14 residues long. CDR3 DNA sequence: TGTGCCAGCAGCCCTACTAGCGGCCAAGAGACCCAGTACTTC. Residues: CASSPTSGQETQYF.

V gene TRBV5-1 combines with J gene TRBJ2-3; D tentatively reads TRBD1 or TRBD2 (7 bases each). The V gene's germline CDR1 is SGHRS and CDR2 YFSETQ. CDR3 length: 15 amino acids. V lost 0 bases and J 5 bases, leaving 13 bases between the germline ends. Written as DNA, the CDR3 is TGCGCCAGCAGCTTGGCGTCAGGGGGGGAAGATACGCAGTATTTT. It is translated as CASSLASGGEDTQYF.